The 24 T cell receptor beta chains below were found in one sample sequenced in a study of monozygotic twins with inflammatory bowel disease. TCRdb re-called the 5' RACE reads and catalogs CDR3 proteins one per entry, DNA excluded. This table holds about 110,000 distinct CDR3 sequences. Sequencing used blood. Every receptor here comes from a human donor with ulcerative colitis or Crohn's disease, or a healthy co-twin of an affected twin (not recorded which).

The chain links TRBV18 to TRBJ2-7; with no DNA, the TCRdb D assignment of TRBD1 cannot be verified. This CDR3 spans 15 amino acids. CDR1 is KGHSH, CDR2 LQKENI, per germline. CDR3 loop: CASSPPGTGRPEQYF.

The CDR3: CASTPTGLEETQYF. This chain links TRBV6-2 or TRBV6-3 with TRBJ2-5; TCRdb names TRBD1, which stays unverified in the absence of DNA. The germline gives CDR1 MNHEY, CDR2 SVGEGT. This CDR3 region has 14 residues.

V gene TRBV5-4 combines with J gene TRBJ2-2; TCRdb designates TRBD2, a call that cannot be tested without DNA. This CDR3 has 15 amino acids. Germline-derived CDR1 and CDR2 are SGHNT and YYREEE (reference sequence). CDR3 residues: CASSLGGGAAGELFF.

The V gene is TRBV20-1, the J gene TRBJ2-1; TCRdb selects TRBD2, and the lack of DNA leaves this call unchecked. CDR3 length: 16 amino acids. Germline V gives CDR1 DFQATT, CDR2 SNEGSKA (reference sequence). The CDR3 sequence is CSASGQASGVYNEQFF.

The chain is built from TRBV5-1 and TRBJ2-1; without DNA, the TCRdb call of TRBD2 cannot be checked. There are 15 residues in the CDR3. Germline assignment: CDR1 SGHRS and CDR2 YFSETQ. CDR3 amino acids: CASSLAAANYNEQFF.

The CDR3 loop reads CASSLEGQTGNTIYF. The rearrangement joins TRBV4-1 to TRBJ1-3; TCRdb names TRBD1, which stays unverified in the absence of DNA. Germline CDR1 reads MGHRA; CDR2 reads YSYEKL. The CDR3 covers 15 residues.

The chain couples TRBV19 to TRBJ1-1; TCRdb's D call, TRBD1, is unchecked because there is no DNA. Germline CDR1 is LNHDA and CDR2 is SQIVND (reference sequence). This CDR3 is built from 14 residues. The CDR3 sequence: CASSIGWGDTEAFF.

The gene calls are TRBV6-1 and TRBJ2-1; the D call from TCRdb, TRBD1, cannot be confirmed without DNA. This CDR3 comprises 16 residues. Germline loops: CDR1 MNHNS, CDR2 SASEGT. CDR3 loop: CASSPLTGKDYNEQFF.

This chain joins TRBV7-2 and TRBJ1-2. Germline loops: CDR1 SGHTA, CDR2 FQGNSA. This CDR3 comprises 14 residues. The CDR3 loop is CASSLVGGSMGYTF.

The chain links TRBV10-3 to TRBJ2-1; TCRdb's D call of TRBD2 is untestable without DNA. Germline V gives CDR1 ENHRY, CDR2 SYGVKD. CDR3 length equals 18 residues. CDR3 sequence reads: CAISAHGTSGDTYNEQFF.

The rearrangement links TRBV7-3 to TRBJ2-3; TCRdb names TRBD1, which stays unverified in the absence of DNA. Germline assignment: CDR1 SGHTA and CDR2 FQGTGA. CDR3 length: 14 amino acids. This CDR3 reads CASSPSLSTDTQYF.

CDR3 protein: CASSLRPAGQGTEAFF. This chain connects TRBV7-3 to TRBJ1-1. Germline V gene data show CDR1 as SGHTA and CDR2 as FQGTGA. CDR3 length: 16 residues.

J is TRBJ1-3 and V is TRBV7-9. CDR1 SEHNR and CDR2 FQNEAQ come from the germline V gene (reference sequence). This CDR3 comprises 13 residues. CDR3 sequence: CASLEDYGNTIYF. The whole variable domain, remainder taken from reference TRBV7-9 and TRBJ1-3, is DTGVSQNPRHKITKRGQNVTFRCDPISEHNRLYWYRQTLGQGPEFLTYFQNEAQLEKSRLLSDRFSAERPKGSFSTLEIQRTEQGDSAMYLCASLEDYGNTIYFGEGSWLTVV.

The rearrangement joins TRBV28 to TRBJ2-7; TCRdb's D gene call, TRBD2, goes unchecked for lack of DNA. Germline CDR1 is MDHEN and CDR2 is SYDVKM. This CDR3 comprises 13 residues. CDR3 residues: CASREGQRSEQYF.

This chain uses TRBV12-3 or TRBV12-4 with TRBJ1-2; TCRdb selects TRBD1, and the lack of DNA leaves this call unchecked. CDR3 length equals 15 residues. CDR3 residues: CASSVHRVPTAGYTF.

The chain couples TRBV5-1 to TRBJ2-1; lacking DNA, the TRBD2 call made by TCRdb goes unchecked. CDR1 SGHRS and CDR2 YFSETQ come from the germline V gene. The CDR3 sequence is 15 residues long. CDR3 region: CASSRTSGGNNEQFF.

The rearrangement joins TRBV6-5 to TRBJ1-4; TCRdb's assignment of TRBD1 cannot be checked, as there is no DNA. This CDR3 region has 15 residues. Germline lookup yields CDR1 MNHEY and CDR2 SVGAGI. The chain's CDR3 is CASSYMGGEYEKLFF.

The chain is built from TRBV5-1 and TRBJ2-1; checking the TCRdb D call of TRBD1 is not possible without DNA. Germline V lookup: CDR1 SGHRS, CDR2 YFSETQ. The CDR3 length is 14 residues. CDR3 in amino acids: CASSAGERGNEQFF.

The chain has TRBV5-1 and TRBJ2-7; TCRdb indicates TRBD1, and absent DNA this call remains unverified. Germline lookup yields CDR1 SGHRS and CDR2 YFSETQ. This CDR3 spans 12 amino acids. This chain's CDR3 is CASSFQGDLQYF.

The chain links TRBV12-3 or TRBV12-4 to TRBJ2-4; with no DNA, the TCRdb D assignment of TRBD1 cannot be verified. The CDR3 runs to 15 residues. CDR3 region: CASSLGGAGKNMQYF.

V usage is TRBV5-1 and J usage is TRBJ1-2. The length of the CDR3 is 13 residues. CDR1 is SGHRS, CDR2 YFSETQ, per germline. This chain's CDR3 is CASSLFLGYGYTF. Full variable domain (remainder filled in from reference TRBV5-1 and TRBJ1-2): KAGVTQTPRYLIKTRGQQVTLSCSPISGHRSVSWYQQTPGQGLQFLFEYFSETQRNKGNFPGRFSGRQFSNSRSEMNVSTLELGDSALYLCASSLFLGYGYTFGSGTRLTVV.

The J gene is TRBJ2-5, the V gene TRBV20-1; TCRdb calls TRBD2, which cannot be checked without DNA. This CDR3 spans 13 amino acids. Germline V gene data show CDR1 as DFQATT and CDR2 as SNEGSKA (reference sequence). The CDR3 sequence: CSAQTSGRETQYF.

The CDR3 loop is CASIGRASYNEQFF. The chain joins TRBV7-9 to TRBJ2-1; TCRdb calls TRBD2, which cannot be checked without DNA. The CDR3 extends over 14 amino acids. Looked up from germline, CDR1 is SEHNR and CDR2 is FQNEAQ (reference sequence).

V gene TRBV3-1 combines with J gene TRBJ2-7. From germline, CDR1 is LGHDT and CDR2 YNNKEL (reference sequence). The CDR3 has 15 amino acids. The CDR3 sequence is CASSHHGVTIYEQYF.